This T cell receptor beta chain was documented in a study of T-cell memory formation after mild COVID-19. Points from the study as a whole: Cross-reactive memory apparently joined, as some responding clones appeared in pre-infection memory.

Constant-segment primers and 5'RACE yielded cDNA libraries for TCR alpha and TCR beta, each carrying sample barcodes and UMIs. Each CDR3 protein gets one entry after TCRdb re-called the 5' RACE reads with MiXCR. The sample holds around 250,000 distinct CDR3 sequences; roughly 15% are singletons and the top ten take around 2.2%. This clonotype ranks as medium-sized. The antigen is unknown. CDR3 length: 15 residues. V lost 2 bases and J lost 7; bases outside the gene matches: 5. The germline CDR1 and CDR2 sequences are SGHAT and FQNNGV. The source material was PBMCs or a T cell subset sorted from them (not recorded which). This receptor was identified in an adult woman who had mild COVID-19 (a few samples of this study predate the infection). Cell type and time point are not known. The V gene is TRBV11-2, the J gene TRBJ2-1; 10 bases map to TRBD2. The CDR3 protein is CASSLLAGVGNEQFF. The DNA of the CDR3 is TGTGCCAGCAGCTTACTAGCGGGAGTAGGGAATGAGCAGTTCTTC.